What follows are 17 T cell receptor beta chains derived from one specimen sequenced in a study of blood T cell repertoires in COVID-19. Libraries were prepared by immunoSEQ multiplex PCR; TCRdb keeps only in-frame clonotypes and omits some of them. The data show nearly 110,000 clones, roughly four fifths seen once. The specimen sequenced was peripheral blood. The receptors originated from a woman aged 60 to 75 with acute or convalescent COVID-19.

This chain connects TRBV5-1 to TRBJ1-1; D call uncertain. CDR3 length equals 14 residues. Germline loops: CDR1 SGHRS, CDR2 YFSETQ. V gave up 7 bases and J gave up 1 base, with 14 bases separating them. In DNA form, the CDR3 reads TGCGCCAGCGGAAGGTCAGGCACGAACACTGAAGCTTTCTTT. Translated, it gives CASGRSGTNTEAFF.

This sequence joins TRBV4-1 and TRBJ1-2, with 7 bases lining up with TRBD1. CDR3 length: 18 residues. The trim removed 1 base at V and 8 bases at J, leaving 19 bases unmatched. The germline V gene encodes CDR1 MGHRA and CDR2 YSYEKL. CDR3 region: CASSQVFGRGPTRGGYTF. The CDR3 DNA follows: TGCGCCAGCAGCCAAGTATTTGGTAGGGGGCCTACCAGGGGAGGCTACACCTTC.

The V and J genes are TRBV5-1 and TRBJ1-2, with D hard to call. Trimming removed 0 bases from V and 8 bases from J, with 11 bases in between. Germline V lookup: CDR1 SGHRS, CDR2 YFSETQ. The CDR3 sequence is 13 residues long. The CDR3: CASSLGQEGGYTF. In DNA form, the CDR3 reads TGCGCCAGCAGCTTGGGCCAGGAGGGAGGCTACACCTTC.

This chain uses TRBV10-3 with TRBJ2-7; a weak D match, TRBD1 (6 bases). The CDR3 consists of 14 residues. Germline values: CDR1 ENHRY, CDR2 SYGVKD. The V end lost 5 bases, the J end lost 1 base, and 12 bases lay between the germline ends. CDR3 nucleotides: TGTGCCATCAGTACCACGACAGGTTCCTACGAGCAGTACTTC. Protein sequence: CAISTTTGSYEQYF.

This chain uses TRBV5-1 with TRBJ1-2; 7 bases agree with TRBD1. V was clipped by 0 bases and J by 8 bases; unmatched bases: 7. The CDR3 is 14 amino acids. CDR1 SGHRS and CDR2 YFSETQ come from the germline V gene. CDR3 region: CASSLGDRVGGYTF. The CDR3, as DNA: TGCGCCAGCAGCTTGGGCGACAGGGTGGGAGGCTACACCTTC.

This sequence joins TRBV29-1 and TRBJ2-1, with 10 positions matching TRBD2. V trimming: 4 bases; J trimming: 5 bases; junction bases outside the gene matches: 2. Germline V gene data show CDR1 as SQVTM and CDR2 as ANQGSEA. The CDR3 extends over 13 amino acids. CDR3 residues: CSVGTSGHNEQFF. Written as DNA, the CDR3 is TGCAGCGTTGGGACTAGCGGCCACAATGAGCAGTTCTTC.

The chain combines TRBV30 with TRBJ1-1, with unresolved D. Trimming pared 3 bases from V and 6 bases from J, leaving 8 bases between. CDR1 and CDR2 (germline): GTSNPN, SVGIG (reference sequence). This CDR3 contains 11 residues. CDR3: CAWRRPAEAFF. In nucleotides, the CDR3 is TGTGCCTGGAGGCGTCCCGCTGAAGCTTTCTTT.

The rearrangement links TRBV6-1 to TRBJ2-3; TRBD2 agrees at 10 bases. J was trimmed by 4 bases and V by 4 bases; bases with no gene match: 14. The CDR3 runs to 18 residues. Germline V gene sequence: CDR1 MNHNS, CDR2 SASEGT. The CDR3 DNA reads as TGTGCCAGCAGTGGGAGGACTAGCGGATTTACTGGGGCAGATACGCAGTATTTT. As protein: CASSGRTSGFTGADTQYF.

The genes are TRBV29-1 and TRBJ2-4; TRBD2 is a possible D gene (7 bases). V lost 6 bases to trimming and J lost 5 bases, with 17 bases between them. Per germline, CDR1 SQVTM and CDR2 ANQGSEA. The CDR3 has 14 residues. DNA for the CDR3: TGCAGCGTCGTCAAGGGGGGGACCGAAAACATTCAGTACTTC. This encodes CSVVKGGTENIQYF.

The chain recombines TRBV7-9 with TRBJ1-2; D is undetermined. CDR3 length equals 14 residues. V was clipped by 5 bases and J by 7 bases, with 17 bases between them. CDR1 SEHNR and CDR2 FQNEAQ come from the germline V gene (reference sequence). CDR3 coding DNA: TGTGCCAGCAGCCCCGAACGGAGCACCGGTGGCTACACCTTC. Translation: CASSPERSTGGYTF.

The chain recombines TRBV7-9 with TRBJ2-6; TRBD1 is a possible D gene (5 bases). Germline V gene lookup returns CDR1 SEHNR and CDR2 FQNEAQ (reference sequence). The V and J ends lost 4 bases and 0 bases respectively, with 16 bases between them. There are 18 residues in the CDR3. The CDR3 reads CASSSTTDLISGANVLTF. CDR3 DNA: TGTGCCAGCAGCTCAACGACAGATTTGATCTCTGGGGCCAACGTCCTGACTTTC.

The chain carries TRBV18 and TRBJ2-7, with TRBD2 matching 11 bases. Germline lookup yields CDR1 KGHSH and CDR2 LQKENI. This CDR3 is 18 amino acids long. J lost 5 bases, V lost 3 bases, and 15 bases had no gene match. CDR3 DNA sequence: TGTGCCAGCTCACCTATGACTAGCGGGAAGCTACTTCACGACGAGCAGTACTTC. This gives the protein CASSPMTSGKLLHDEQYF. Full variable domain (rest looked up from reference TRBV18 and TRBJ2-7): NAGVMQNPRHLVRRRGQEARLRCSPMKGHSHVYWYRQLPEEGLKFMVYLQKENIIDESGMPKERFSAEFPKEGPSILRIQQVVRGDSAAYFCASSPMTSGKLLHDEQYFGPGTRLTVT.

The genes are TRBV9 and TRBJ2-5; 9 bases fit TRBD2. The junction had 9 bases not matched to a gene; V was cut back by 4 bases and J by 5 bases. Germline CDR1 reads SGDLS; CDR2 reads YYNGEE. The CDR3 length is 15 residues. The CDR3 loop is CASSPRSGGGETQYF. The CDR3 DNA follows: TGTGCCAGCAGCCCCCGTAGCGGGGGAGGGGAGACCCAGTACTTC.

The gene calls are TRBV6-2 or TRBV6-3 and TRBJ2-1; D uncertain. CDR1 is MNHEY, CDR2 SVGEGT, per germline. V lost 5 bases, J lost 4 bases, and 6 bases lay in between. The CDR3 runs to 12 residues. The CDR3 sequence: CASSNLYNEQFF. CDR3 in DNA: TGTGCCAGCAGTAACCTATACAATGAGCAGTTCTTC.

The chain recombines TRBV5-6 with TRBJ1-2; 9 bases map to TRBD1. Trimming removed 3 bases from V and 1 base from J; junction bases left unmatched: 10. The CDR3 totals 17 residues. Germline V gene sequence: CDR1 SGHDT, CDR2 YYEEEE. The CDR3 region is CASSSFRDRVDNYGYTF. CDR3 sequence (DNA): TGTGCCAGCAGCTCGTTCCGGGACAGGGTAGATAACTATGGCTACACCTTC.

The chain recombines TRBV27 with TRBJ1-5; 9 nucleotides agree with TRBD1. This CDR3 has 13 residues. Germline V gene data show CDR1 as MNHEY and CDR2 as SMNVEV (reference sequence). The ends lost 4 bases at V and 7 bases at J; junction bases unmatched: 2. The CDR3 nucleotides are TGTGCCAGCAGTTGGGACAGGGAACAGCCCCAGCATTTT. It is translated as CASSWDREQPQHF.

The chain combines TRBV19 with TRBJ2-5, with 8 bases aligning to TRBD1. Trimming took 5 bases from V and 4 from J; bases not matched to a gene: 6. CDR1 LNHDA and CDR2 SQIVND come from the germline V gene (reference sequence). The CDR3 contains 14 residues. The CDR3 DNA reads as TGTGCCAGTAGTCCCCAGGGGGCATCAGAGACCCAGTACTTC. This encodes CASSPQGASETQYF.